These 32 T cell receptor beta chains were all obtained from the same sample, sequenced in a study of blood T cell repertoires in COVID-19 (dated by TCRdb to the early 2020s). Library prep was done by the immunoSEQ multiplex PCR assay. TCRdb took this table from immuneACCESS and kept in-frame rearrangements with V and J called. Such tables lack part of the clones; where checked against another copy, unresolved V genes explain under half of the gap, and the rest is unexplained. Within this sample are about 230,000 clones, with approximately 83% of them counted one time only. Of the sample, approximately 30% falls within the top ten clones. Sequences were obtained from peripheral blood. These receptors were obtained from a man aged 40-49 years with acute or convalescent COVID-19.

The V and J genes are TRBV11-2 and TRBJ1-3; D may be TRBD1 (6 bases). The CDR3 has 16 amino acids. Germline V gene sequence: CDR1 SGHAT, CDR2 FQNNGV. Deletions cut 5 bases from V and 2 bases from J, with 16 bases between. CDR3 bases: TGTGCCAGCAGCCTAGGGGGGGTAGAGCCTGGAAACACCATATATTTT. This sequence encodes CASSLGGVEPGNTIYF.

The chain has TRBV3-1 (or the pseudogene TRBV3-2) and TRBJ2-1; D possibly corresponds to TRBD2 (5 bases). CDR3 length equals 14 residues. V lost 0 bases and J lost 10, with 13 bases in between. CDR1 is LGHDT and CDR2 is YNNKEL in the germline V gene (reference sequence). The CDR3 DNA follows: TGTGCCAGCAGCCAAGACCCTGGGCGGAGGGAGCAGTTCTTC. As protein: CASSQDPGRREQFF.

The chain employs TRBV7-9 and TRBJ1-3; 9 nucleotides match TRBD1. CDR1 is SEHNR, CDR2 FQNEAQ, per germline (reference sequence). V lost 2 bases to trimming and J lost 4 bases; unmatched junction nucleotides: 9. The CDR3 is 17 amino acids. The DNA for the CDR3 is TGTGCCAGCAGCTTACCCCCGGGACAGGGATTGGGAAACACCATATATTTT. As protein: CASSLPPGQGLGNTIYF.

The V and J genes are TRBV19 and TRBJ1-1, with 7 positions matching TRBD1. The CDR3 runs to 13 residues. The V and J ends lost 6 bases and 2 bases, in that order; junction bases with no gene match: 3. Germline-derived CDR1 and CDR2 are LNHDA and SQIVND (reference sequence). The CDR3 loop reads CASRDRPNTEAFF. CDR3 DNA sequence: TGTGCCAGTAGGGACAGGCCTAACACTGAAGCTTTCTTT. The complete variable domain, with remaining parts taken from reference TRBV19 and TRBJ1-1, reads DGGITQSPKYLFRKEGQNVTLSCEQNLNHDAMYWYRQDPGQGLRLIYYSQIVNDFQKGDIAEGYSVSREKKESFPLTVTSAQKNPTAFYLCASRDRPNTEAFFGQGTRLTVV.

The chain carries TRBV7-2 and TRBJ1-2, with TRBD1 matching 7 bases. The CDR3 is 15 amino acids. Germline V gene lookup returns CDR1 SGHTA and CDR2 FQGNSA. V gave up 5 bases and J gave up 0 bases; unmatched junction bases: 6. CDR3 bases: TGTGCCAGCAGCCTCCAGACAGGGCCTAACTATGGCTACACCTTC. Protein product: CASSLQTGPNYGYTF. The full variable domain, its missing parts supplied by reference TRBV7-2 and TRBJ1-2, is GAGVSQSPSNKVTEKGKDVELRCDPISGHTALYWYRQSLGQGLEFLIYFQGNSAPDKSGLPSDRFSAERTGGSVSTLTIQRTQQEDSAVYLCASSLQTGPNYGYTFGSGTRLTVV.

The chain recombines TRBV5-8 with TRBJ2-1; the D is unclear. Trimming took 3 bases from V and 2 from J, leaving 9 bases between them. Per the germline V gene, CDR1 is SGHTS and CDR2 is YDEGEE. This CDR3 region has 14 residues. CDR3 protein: CASSYRHTYNEQFF. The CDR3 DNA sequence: TGTGCCAGCAGCTACCGACATACCTACAATGAGCAGTTCTTC.

Here the CDR3 DNA reads TGTGCCAGCAGCTTAGTTCCCCCCCGGGGCGAGCAGTACTTC. Protein sequence: CASSLVPPRGEQYF. This sequence joins TRBV7-9 and TRBJ2-7, with a weak D call TRBD2 (5 bases). V was clipped by 1 base and J by 6 bases, with 13 bases between them. Germline V gene sequence: CDR1 SEHNR, CDR2 FQNEAQ (reference sequence). This CDR3 spans 14 amino acids.

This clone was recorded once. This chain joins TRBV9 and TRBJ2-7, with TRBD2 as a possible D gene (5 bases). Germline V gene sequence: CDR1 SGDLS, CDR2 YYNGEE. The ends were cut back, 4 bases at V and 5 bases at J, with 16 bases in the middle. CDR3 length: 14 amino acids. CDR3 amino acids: CASSPTTSFHEQYF. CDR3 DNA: TGTGCCAGCAGCCCCACTACTAGTTTCCACGAGCAGTACTTC.

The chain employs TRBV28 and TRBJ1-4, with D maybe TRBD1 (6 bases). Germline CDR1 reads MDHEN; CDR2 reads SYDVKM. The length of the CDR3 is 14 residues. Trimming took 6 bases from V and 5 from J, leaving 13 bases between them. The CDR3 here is CASSSQGRNEKLFF. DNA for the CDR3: TGTGCCAGCAGCTCACAGGGTAGGAATGAAAAACTGTTTTTT.

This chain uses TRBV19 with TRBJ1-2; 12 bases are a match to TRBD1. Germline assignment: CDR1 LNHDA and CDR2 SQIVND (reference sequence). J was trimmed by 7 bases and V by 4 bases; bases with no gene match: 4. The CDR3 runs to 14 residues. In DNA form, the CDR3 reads TGTGCCAGTAGTAATCCGGGACAGGGGGCTGGCTACACCTTC. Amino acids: CASSNPGQGAGYTF. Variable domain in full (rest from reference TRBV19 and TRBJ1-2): DGGITQSPKYLFRKEGQNVTLSCEQNLNHDAMYWYRQDPGQGLRLIYYSQIVNDFQKGDIAEGYSVSREKKESFPLTVTSAQKNPTAFYLCASSNPGQGAGYTFGSGTRLTVV.

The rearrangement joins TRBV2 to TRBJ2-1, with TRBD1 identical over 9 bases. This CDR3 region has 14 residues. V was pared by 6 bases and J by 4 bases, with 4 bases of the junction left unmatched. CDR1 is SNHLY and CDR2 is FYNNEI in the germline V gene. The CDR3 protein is CASRRDRDYNEQFF. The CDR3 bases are TGTGCCAGCAGAAGGGACAGGGATTACAATGAGCAGTTCTTC.

CDR3 loop: CASSPGLAAYEQYF. The CDR3 DNA is TGTGCCAGCAGCCCGGGACTAGCGGCCTACGAGCAGTACTTC. The chain has TRBV11-2 and TRBJ2-7; TRBD2 agrees at 11 bases. Per the germline V gene, CDR1 is SGHAT and CDR2 is FQNNGV. With 5 bases clipped from V and 2 bases from J, the junction kept 2 bases outside the gene matches. The CDR3 has 14 residues.

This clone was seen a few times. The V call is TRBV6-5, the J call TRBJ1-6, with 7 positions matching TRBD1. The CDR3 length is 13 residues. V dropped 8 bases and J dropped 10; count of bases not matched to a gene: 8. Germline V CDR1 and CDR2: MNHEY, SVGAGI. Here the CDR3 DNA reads TGTGCCAGCGGGGGACAGACCAGATCACCCCTCCACTTT. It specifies CASGGQTRSPLHF.

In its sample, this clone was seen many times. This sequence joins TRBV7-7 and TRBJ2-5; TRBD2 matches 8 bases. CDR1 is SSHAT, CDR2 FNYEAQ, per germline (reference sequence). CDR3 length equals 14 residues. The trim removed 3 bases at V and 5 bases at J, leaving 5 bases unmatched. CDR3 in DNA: TGTGCCAGCAGCTTGGACGGGAGGGGGGAGACCCAGTACTTC. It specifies CASSLDGRGETQYF.

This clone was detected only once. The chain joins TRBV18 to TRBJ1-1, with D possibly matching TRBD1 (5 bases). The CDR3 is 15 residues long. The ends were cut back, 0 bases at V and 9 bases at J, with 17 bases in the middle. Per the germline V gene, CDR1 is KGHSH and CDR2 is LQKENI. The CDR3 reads CASSPPSPGRGKAFF. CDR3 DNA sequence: TGTGCCAGCTCACCACCGTCCCCAGGTCGGGGGAAAGCTTTCTTT.

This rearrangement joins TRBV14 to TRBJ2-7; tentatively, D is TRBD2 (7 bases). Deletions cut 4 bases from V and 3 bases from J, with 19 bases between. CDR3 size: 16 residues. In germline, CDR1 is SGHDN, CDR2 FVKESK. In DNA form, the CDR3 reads TGTGCCAGCAGCCGATTACGGGGGGCCACTCTCTACGAGCAGTACTTC. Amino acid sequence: CASSRLRGATLYEQYF.

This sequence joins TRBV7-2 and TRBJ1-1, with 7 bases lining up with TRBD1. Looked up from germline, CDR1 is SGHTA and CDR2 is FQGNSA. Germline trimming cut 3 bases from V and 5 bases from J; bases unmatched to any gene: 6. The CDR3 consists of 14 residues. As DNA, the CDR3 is TGTGCCAGCAGCTTTGGGGTCAGGGGGACTGAAGCTTTCTTT. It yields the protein CASSFGVRGTEAFF.

The CDR3 protein is CASSQDGRAGGATDTQYF. CDR3 DNA: TGCGCCAGCAGCCAAGATGGGCGAGCGGGAGGAGCGACAGATACGCAGTATTTT. J is TRBJ2-3 and V is TRBV4-1, with 9 nucleotides matching TRBD2. This CDR3 is built from 18 residues. The germline V gene encodes CDR1 MGHRA and CDR2 YSYEKL. The trim removed 0 bases at V and 3 bases at J, leaving 10 bases unmatched.

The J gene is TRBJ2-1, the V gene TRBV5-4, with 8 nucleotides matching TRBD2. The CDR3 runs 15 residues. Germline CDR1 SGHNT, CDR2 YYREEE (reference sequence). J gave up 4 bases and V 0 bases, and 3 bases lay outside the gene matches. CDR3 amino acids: CASSLDRGGYNEQFF. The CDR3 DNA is TGTGCCAGCAGCTTGGATCGCGGGGGGTACAATGAGCAGTTCTTC.

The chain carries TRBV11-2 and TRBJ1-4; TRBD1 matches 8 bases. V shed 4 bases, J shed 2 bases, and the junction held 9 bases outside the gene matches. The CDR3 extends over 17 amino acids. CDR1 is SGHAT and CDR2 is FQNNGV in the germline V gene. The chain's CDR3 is CASSSRAGGWTNEKLFF. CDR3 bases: TGTGCCAGCAGCTCACGTGCAGGGGGCTGGACTAATGAAAAACTGTTTTTT. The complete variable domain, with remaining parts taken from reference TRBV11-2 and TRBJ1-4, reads EAGVAQSPRYKIIEKRQSVAFWCNPISGHATLYWYQQILGQGPKLLIQFQNNGVVDDSQLPKDRFSAERLKGVDSTLKIQPAKLEDSAVYLCASSSRAGGWTNEKLFFGSGTQLSVL.

In nucleotides, the CDR3 is TGCAGTGCTAGTGGGACAGGGTTAGGTCCTAATGAAAAACTGTTTTTT. Translation: CSASGTGLGPNEKLFF. J is TRBJ1-4 and V is TRBV20-1; 9 bases align to TRBD1. CDR1 is DFQATT, CDR2 SNEGSKA, per germline (reference sequence). The CDR3 runs to 16 residues. The trim removed 3 bases at V and 3 bases at J, leaving 8 bases unmatched.

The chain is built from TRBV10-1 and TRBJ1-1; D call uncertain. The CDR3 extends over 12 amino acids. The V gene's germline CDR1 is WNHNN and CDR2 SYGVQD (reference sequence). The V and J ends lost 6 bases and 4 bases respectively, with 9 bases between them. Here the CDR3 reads CASSNPGTEAFF. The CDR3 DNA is TGCGCCAGCAGCAACCCGGGCACTGAAGCTTTCTTT.

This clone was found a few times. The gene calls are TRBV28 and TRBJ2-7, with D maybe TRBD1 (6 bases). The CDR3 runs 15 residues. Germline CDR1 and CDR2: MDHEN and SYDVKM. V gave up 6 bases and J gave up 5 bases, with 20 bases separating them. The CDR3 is CASSPSRTGFNEQYF. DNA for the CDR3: TGTGCCAGCAGCCCCTCCCGAACAGGGTTCAACGAGCAGTACTTC.

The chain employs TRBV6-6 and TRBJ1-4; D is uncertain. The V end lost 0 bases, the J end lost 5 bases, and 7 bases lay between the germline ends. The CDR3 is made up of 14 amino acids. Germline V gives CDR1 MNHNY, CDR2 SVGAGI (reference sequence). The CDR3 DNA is TGTGCCAGCAGTTACTCGAGCCTGAATGAAAAACTGTTTTTT. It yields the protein CASSYSSLNEKLFF.

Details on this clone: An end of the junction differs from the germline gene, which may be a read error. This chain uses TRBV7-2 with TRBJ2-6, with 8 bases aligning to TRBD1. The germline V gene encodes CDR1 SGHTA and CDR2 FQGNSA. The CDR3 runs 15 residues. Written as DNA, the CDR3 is TGTGCCAGCAGTTTAGGACAGGGCTGGGCCAACGTCCTGACTTTC. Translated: CASSLGQGWANVLTF.

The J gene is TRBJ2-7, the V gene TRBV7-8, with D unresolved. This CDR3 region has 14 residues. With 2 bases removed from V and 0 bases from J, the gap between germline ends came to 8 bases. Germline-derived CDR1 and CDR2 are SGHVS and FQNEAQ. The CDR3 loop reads CASSLYFGSYEQYF. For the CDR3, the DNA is TGTGCCAGCAGCTTATACTTCGGCTCCTACGAGCAGTACTTC.

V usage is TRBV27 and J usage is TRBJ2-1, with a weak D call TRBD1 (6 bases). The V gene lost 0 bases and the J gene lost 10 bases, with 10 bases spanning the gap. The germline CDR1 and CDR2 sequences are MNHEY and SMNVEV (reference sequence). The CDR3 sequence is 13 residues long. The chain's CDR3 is CASSLSQGWEQFF. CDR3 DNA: TGTGCCAGCAGTTTATCGCAGGGGTGGGAGCAGTTCTTC.

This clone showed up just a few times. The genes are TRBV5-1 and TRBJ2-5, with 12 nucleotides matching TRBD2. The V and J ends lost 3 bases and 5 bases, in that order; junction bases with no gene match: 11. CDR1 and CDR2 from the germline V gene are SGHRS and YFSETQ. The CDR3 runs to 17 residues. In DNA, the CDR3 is TGCGCCAGCAGCTCGACCCCCCTAGCGGGAGGGCCCGAGACCCAGTACTTC. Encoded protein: CASSSTPLAGGPETQYF.

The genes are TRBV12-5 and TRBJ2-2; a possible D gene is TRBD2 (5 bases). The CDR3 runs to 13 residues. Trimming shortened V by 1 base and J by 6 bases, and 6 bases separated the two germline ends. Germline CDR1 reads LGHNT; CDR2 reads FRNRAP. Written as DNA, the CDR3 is TGTGCTAGTGGTTTGGGGGAGCCCGGGGAGCTGTTTTTT. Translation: CASGLGEPGELFF.

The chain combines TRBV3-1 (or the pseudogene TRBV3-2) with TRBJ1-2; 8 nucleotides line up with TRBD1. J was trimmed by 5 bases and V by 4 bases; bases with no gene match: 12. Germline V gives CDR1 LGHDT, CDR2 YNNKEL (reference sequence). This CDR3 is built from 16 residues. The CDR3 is CASSPVTGGILYGYTF. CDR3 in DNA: TGTGCCAGCAGCCCTGTCACAGGGGGGATCTTATATGGCTACACCTTC.

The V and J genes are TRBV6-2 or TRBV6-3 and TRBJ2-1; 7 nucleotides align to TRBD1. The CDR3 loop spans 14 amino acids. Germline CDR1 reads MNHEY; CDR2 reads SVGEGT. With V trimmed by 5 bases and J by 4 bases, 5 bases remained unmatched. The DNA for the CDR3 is TGTGCCAGCAGTCGGACAGGAACTTACAATGAGCAGTTCTTC. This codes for CASSRTGTYNEQFF.

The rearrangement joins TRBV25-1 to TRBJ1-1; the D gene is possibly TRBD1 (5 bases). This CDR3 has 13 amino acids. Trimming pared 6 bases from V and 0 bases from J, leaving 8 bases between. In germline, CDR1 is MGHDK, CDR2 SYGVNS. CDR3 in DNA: TGTGCCAGCAGGGACAACCTGAACACTGAAGCTTTCTTT. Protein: CASRDNLNTEAFF.